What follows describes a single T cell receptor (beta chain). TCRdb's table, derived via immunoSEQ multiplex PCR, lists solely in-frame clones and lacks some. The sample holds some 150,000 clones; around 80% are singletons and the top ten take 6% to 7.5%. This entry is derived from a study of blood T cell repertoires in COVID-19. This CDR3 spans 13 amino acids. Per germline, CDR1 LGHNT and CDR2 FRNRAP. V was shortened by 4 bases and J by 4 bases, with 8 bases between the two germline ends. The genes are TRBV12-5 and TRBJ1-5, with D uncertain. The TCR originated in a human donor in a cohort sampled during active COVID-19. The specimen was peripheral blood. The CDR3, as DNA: TGTGCTAGTGGTTATGGGAGGAATCAGCCCCAGCATTTT. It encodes CASGYGRNQPQHF.